This T cell receptor beta chain comes out of a study of T cells in Graves' hyperthyroidism and ophthalmopathy. Study-level background: Before treatment of any kind, peripheral blood was taken at initial diagnosis. Study outcomes and limitations: Before onset, by a median of around six months, the model predicted ophthalmopathy. Most thyroid clonotypes with frequency above 0.001 were detected in blood.

This clonotype was observed a few times. Its antigen is unknown. The CDR3 covers 15 residues. Germline V CDR1 and CDR2: SGHTS, YDEGEE. V gave up 4 bases and J gave up 4 bases, with 15 bases separating them. The study included ophthalmopathy patients with Clinical Activity Score at least 3, NOSPECS grade at least 4 and duration under 3 months. Template material for amplifying TCR beta CDR3 regions consisted of RNA transcripts. TCR CDR3 underwent first-round RT-PCR with the HTBI primer set. TCRdb analysed the multiplex PCR reads with MiXCR anew, one entry per CDR3 protein. The sample shows about 270,000 distinct CDR3 sequences, approximately 21% of them seen only once.

Sample: blood. The receptor was derived from a man younger than 45 with Graves' ophthalmopathy. V and J are TRBV5-8 and TRBJ1-5, with D maybe TRBD1 (6 bases). In nucleotides, the CDR3 is TGTGCCAGCAGCGGCGGACAGCAACTTAATCAGCCCCAGCATTTT. It codes for CASSGGQQLNQPQHF.